These 10 T cell receptor beta chains were sequenced from one sample in a study of CD8 T cells in Susac syndrome. The authors reverse transcribed roughly 0.5 to 1 ug RNA with random hexamers. TCRdb re-called the immunoSEQ multiplex PCR reads with MiXCR, one entry per CDR3 protein. In the table there are around 230,000 distinct CDR3 sequences, approximately 95% of which are singletons. Sequencing was carried out using CD4+ T cells from PBMCs. Receptors were obtained from a human donor with multiple sclerosis.

V and J are TRBV20-1 and TRBJ2-3; unclear D gene. CDR3 length equals 11 residues. V was shortened by 0 bases and J by 7 bases, with 5 bases between the two germline ends. CDR1 and CDR2 (germline): DFQATT, SNEGSKA (reference sequence). CDR3 in amino acids: CSAREGYTQYF. CDR3 sequence (DNA): TGCAGTGCTAGAGAGGGTTATACGCAGTATTTT.

This chain links TRBV6-1 with TRBJ1-6, with 11 positions matching TRBD1. The CDR3 has 17 residues. Germline V lookup: CDR1 MNHNS, CDR2 SASEGT. V lost 7 bases, J lost 7 bases, and 12 bases stayed unmatched. The CDR3 nucleotides are TGTGCCAGCAACTGGGACAGGGGGGGGACAAGGAATTCACCCCTCCACTTT. This encodes CASNWDRGGTRNSPLHF.

The chain is built from TRBV9 and TRBJ2-3, with TRBD1 matching 8 bases. J gave up 4 bases and V 3 bases, and 4 bases lay outside the gene matches. Per germline, CDR1 SGDLS and CDR2 YYNGEE. This CDR3 spans 14 amino acids. The chain's CDR3 is CASSARTGPDTQYF. The CDR3 bases are TGTGCCAGCAGCGCCAGGACAGGGCCAGATACGCAGTATTTT.

The chain carries TRBV29-1 and TRBJ2-3, with 12 nucleotides matching TRBD2. The ends lost 5 bases at V and 4 bases at J; junction bases unmatched: 13. Germline V CDR1 and CDR2: SQVTM, ANQGSEA. This CDR3 region has 17 residues. The CDR3 sequence: CSVMGLAGGDPADTQYF. CDR3 bases: TGCAGCGTTATGGGTCTAGCGGGAGGGGATCCAGCAGATACGCAGTATTTT.

This sequence joins TRBV4-1 and TRBJ1-4; unclear D gene. The V gene lost 0 bases and the J gene lost 7 bases, with 12 bases spanning the gap. Per germline, CDR1 MGHRA and CDR2 YSYEKL. This CDR3 spans 15 amino acids. CDR3 bases: TGCGCCAGCAGCCAAGAGGGAACTCGGGGTGAAAAACTGTTTTTT. Protein product: CASSQEGTRGEKLFF.

The chain is built from TRBV20-1 and TRBJ2-7; maybe TRBD1 (6 bases). This CDR3 has 12 amino acids. Germline V gives CDR1 DFQATT, CDR2 SNEGSKA (reference sequence). Trimming removed 3 bases from V and 5 bases from J, with 11 bases in between. The CDR3 sequence is CSASTGWDEQYF. DNA of the CDR3: TGCAGTGCTAGTACAGGGTGGGACGAGCAGTACTTC.

The J gene is TRBJ2-1, the V gene TRBV20-1; TRBD2 matches 11 bases. Trimming removed 5 bases from V and 1 base from J; junction bases left unmatched: 7. This CDR3 comprises 16 residues. Per germline, CDR1 DFQATT and CDR2 SNEGSKA (reference sequence). The CDR3 protein is CSADTGLAGSYNEQFF. In nucleotides, the CDR3 is TGCAGTGCTGACACAGGACTAGCGGGTTCCTACAATGAGCAGTTCTTC.

This chain links TRBV7-9 with TRBJ2-3; 7 nucleotides agree with TRBD2. Trimming removed 3 bases from V and 2 bases from J; junction bases left unmatched: 5. Germline V gene data show CDR1 as SEHNR and CDR2 as FQNEAQ (reference sequence). The CDR3 has 15 residues. This CDR3 reads CASSFRAGLTDTQYF. Here the CDR3 DNA reads TGTGCCAGCAGCTTCAGAGCGGGGCTCACAGATACGCAGTATTTT.

This chain joins TRBV11-2 and TRBJ2-3; D gene unclear. V was pared by 4 bases and J by 2 bases, with 7 bases between. CDR1 is SGHAT and CDR2 is FQNNGV in the germline V gene. The length of the CDR3 is 13 residues. The CDR3 sequence is CASSSPHTDTQYF. CDR3 sequence (DNA): TGTGCCAGCAGCTCTCCACACACAGATACGCAGTATTTT. The full variable domain, completed using reference TRBV11-2 and TRBJ2-3, is EAGVAQSPRYKIIEKRQSVAFWCNPISGHATLYWYQQILGQGPKLLIQFQNNGVVDDSQLPKDRFSAERLKGVDSTLKIQPAKLEDSAVYLCASSSPHTDTQYFGPGTRLTVL.

This clonotype occurred once. The J gene is TRBJ2-1, the V gene TRBV29-1; the D gene is possibly TRBD2 (5 bases). The CDR3 totals 13 residues. Germline values: CDR1 SQVTM, CDR2 ANQGSEA. Trimming removed 8 bases from V and 9 bases from J, with 20 bases in between. CDR3 sequence reads: CSHATLGMGEQFF. CDR3 nucleotide sequence: TGCAGCCACGCAACCCTCGGGATGGGTGAGCAGTTCTTC.